The clone carrying this T cell receptor (beta chain) was found a few times. The CDR3 spans 16 residues. V was pared by 4 bases and J by 0 bases, with 3 bases of the junction left unmatched. Looked up from germline, CDR1 is SNHLY and CDR2 is FYNNEI. Using its own MiXCR run on the reads, TCRdb lists one record per CDR3 protein. The repertoire holds about 180,000 distinct CDR3 sequences, with roughly 17% as singletons. This specimen comes from a study of T cell repertoires in cytomegalovirus infection. Study at large: Indicated by public TCR beta signatures were CMV infection and matching HLA type.

The receptor comes from a human donor in good health (CMV status not recorded). Some clones in this sample may be carry-over from other donors' samples. The rearrangement joins TRBV2 to TRBJ2-2; 9 bases match TRBD1. Sequenced sample: CD8+ T cells from PBMCs. The CDR3 DNA reads TGTGCCAGCAGTGCGGACAGGGGCGCGAACACCGGGGAGCTGTTTTTT. It translates to CASSADRGANTGELFF.